This T cell receptor beta chain was documented in a study of PD-1 blockade in classical Hodgkin lymphoma. Study-level results: The CD4+ diversity rise by C4D1 was clearest in complete responders. Initiation of nivolumab under 1 year after ASCT led to exclusion of patients.

Sequencing was performed with immunoSEQ multiplex PCR; in TCRdb, only in-frame clones are kept and a portion is missing. Of under 30,000 clones listed, around 71% are singletons. A remark on this clone: Its matching antigen is unknown.

Each and every patient relapsed after autologous stem cell transplantation, and patients got differing brentuximab vedotin exposure. V was clipped by 4 bases and J by 1 base, with 4 bases between them. The germline CDR1 and CDR2 sequences are KGHSH and LQKENI. This CDR3 comprises 12 residues. This material consisted of peripheral blood mononuclear cells (PBMCs), taken before the second cycle of nivolumab. The chain has TRBV18 and TRBJ2-5, with unresolved D. The receptor was derived from a human donor with classical Hodgkin lymphoma. The CDR3 spells CASSLPQETQYF. In DNA form, the CDR3 reads TGTGCCAGCTCACTCCCCCAAGAGACCCAGTACTTC. The full variable domain, completed using reference TRBV18 and TRBJ2-5, is NAGVMQNPRHLVRRRGQEARLRCSPMKGHSHVYWYRQLPEEGLKFMVYLQKENIIDESGMPKERFSAEFPKEGPSILRIQQVVRGDSAAYFCASSLPQETQYFGPGTRLLVL.